A selection of T cell receptor beta chains follows, all from one sample in a study of vaccination and CD4 T cells after COVID-19. TCRdb ran MiXCR on the PCR reads and lists one entry per CDR3 protein. The sample shows roughly 3,800 distinct CDR3 sequences, more than 13% of them seen only once. These receptors have no known antigen. Sequenced sample: CD4+ T cells from blood, cultured in vitro. The receptors come from a human donor who had recovered from COVID-19. The CDR3 runs from the conserved cysteine through the conserved F or W. Each record gives: D gene, J gene, clone size, V gene, CDR3 DNA, CDR3 protein. D genes are given only for firm matches. Size tells how often a clone was seen (once, few, many) or the class of an expanded clone, and some rows leave it out.

TRBD1 TRBJ1-6 medium-sized TRBV20-1 TGCAGTGCTAGAGAGGACAGGGGGAATTCACCCCTCCACTTT CSAREDRGNSPLHF
TRBD2 TRBJ2-1 . TRBV20-1 TGCAGTGCTAGCAGAGCGGGGGGGGCCCTTTCGGACAATGAGCAGTTCTTC CSASRAGGALSDNEQFF
. TRBJ1-6 medium-sized TRBV30 TGTGCCTGGAGTGATGAGGGGTATTCACCCCTCCACTTT CAWSDEGYSPLHF
. TRBJ1-1 medium-sized TRBV11-2 TGTGCCAGCAGCTTAAAGGTACAGACGAACACTGAAGCTTTCTTT CASSLKVQTNTEAFF
TRBD1 TRBJ2-3 medium-sized TRBV20-1 TGCAGTGCCGAAGACAGGGGGCTCTTTAGAAGTACAGATACGCAGTATTTT CSAEDRGLFRSTDTQYF
. TRBJ1-3 . TRBV4-1 TGCGCCAGCAGCCAAGAAAGGGCCTACTCTGGAAACACCATATATTTT CASSQERAYSGNTIYF
. TRBJ2-3 few TRBV30 TGTGCCTGGGGTCAGAGCCCAGATACGCAGTATTTT CAWGQSPDTQYF
. TRBJ1-5 medium-sized TRBV20-1 TGCAGTGCTAGAATGGGACCGACGAGTCAGCCCCAGCATTTT CSARMGPTSQPQHF
TRBD2 TRBJ2-3 few TRBV6-4 TGTGCCAGCAGTGCAGCGGGGGCCTTCACAGATACGCAGTATTTT CASSAAGAFTDTQYF
. TRBJ1-1 few TRBV11-2 TGTGCCAGCAGCAAGAGGGAGAACACTGAAGCTTTCTTT CASSKRENTEAFF
TRBD1 TRBJ2-3 . TRBV20-1 TGCAGTGCTAGGGGTCATAGGGGGCCCACAGATACGCAGTATTTT CSARGHRGPTDTQYF
TRBD1 TRBJ1-1 . TRBV6-1 TGTGCCAGCAGTGAACCTCAGGGGGCGAACACTGAAGCTTTCTTT CASSEPQGANTEAFF
. TRBJ1-6 medium-sized TRBV7-9 TGTGCCAGCAGCTTAGGTGACTCCTATAATTCACCCCTCCACTTT CASSLGDSYNSPLHF
TRBD1 TRBJ2-5 few TRBV12-3/TRBV12-4 TGTGCCAGCAGTCCGGGACAGGGTCCAGAGACCCAGTACTTC CASSPGQGPETQYF
TRBD2 TRBJ2-1 medium-sized TRBV5-4 TGTGCCAGCAGCTTGGAGGCTAGCGGGAGTGAGCAGTTCTTC CASSLEASGSEQFF
TRBD1 TRBJ2-1 . TRBV20-1 TGCAGTGCTCAACGGGACAGGGGCAGTGAGCAGTTCTTC CSAQRDRGSEQFF
. TRBJ1-2 medium-sized TRBV30 TGTGCCTGTCTCCCGTTGGGGTTCCCTTATGGCTACACCTTC CACLPLGFPYGYTF
. TRBJ2-7 . TRBV19 TGTGCCAGTAGTATAGGCCAGGGGGGGTACGAGCAGTACTTC CASSIGQGGYEQYF
. TRBJ2-3 few TRBV6-1 TGTGCCAGCAGTGAAGCCGGGAGCACAGATACGCAGTATTTT CASSEAGSTDTQYF
. TRBJ1-1 . TRBV2 TGTGCCAGCACCTATACTCCAAACACTGAAGCTTTCTTT CASTYTPNTEAFF
TRBD2 TRBJ2-1 . TRBV11-2 TGTGCCAGCAGCGCGAGACTAGCGGTCGCGTATGAGCAGTTCTTC CASSARLAVAYEQFF
. TRBJ1-1 medium-sized TRBV2 TGTGCCAGCAGTGAACAGGGGTTCGAGGCTGAAGCTTTCTTT CASSEQGFEAEAFF
TRBD2 TRBJ2-5 medium-sized TRBV5-4 TGTGCCAGCAGCTTAGGGGTACTAGCGGTCCAAGAGACCCAGTACTTC CASSLGVLAVQETQYF
. TRBJ2-4 . TRBV7-2 TGTGCCAGCAGCGCAGAGGGGTTGTGGGGGCCTGCCAAAAACATTCAGTACTTC CASSAEGLWGPAKNIQYF
. TRBJ2-7 . TRBV5-1 TGCGCCAGCAGCTTGGGTTGGTCCAGGGGCTACGAGCAGTACTTC CASSLGWSRGYEQYF
. TRBJ2-1 . TRBV5-4 TGTGCCAGCAGCTTGGCCGGGAGTGGAACACAGTTCTTC CASSLAGSGTQFF
. TRBJ1-2 . TRBV9 TGTGCCAGCAGCGCGGGACACGTATACTTGGGATATGGCTACACCTTC CASSAGHVYLGYGYTF
. TRBJ2-3 few TRBV5-5 TGTGCCAGCAGCTTCGACTGGACCGATCGGACGCAGTATTTT CASSFDWTDRTQYF
. TRBJ2-1 . TRBV4-2 TGTGCCAGCAGCCAAGATCTTGGCGGGGAGGACAATGAGCAGTTCTTC CASSQDLGGEDNEQFF
TRBD2 TRBJ2-3 . TRBV15 TGTGCCACCAGCCGGACTAGCGGGGGCACAGATACGCAGTATTTT CATSRTSGGTDTQYF
TRBD1 TRBJ2-2 . TRBV3-1 TGTGCCAGCAGCCTACAGGGGGTTGCCACCGGGGAGCTGTTTTTT CASSLQGVATGELFF
. TRBJ2-7 . TRBV11-3 TGTGCCAGCAGCTTACAAGCAGGGGTAGGCGAGCAGTACTTC CASSLQAGVGEQYF
TRBD2 TRBJ2-1 few TRBV10-3 TGTGCCATCAGTGGGCTAGCGGGGGGGATCTACAATGAGCAGTTCTTC CAISGLAGGIYNEQFF
. TRBJ2-1 . TRBV7-3 TGTGCCAGCAGCTTAGATGGGGGGCCGTACAATGAGCAGTTCTTC CASSLDGGPYNEQFF
. TRBJ2-2 few TRBV5-1 TGCGCCAGCAACTTGGATCGAGGGGAATTCTGGGGGGAGCTGTTTTTT CASNLDRGEFWGELFF
. TRBJ1-2 . TRBV12-3/TRBV12-4 TGTGCCAGCAGTTTAGGGGGGGCCGCTAACTATGGCTACGCCTTC CASSLGGAANYGYAF
TRBD1 TRBJ2-7 . TRBV5-6 TGTGCCAGCAGCTTGAGACAGGGCCACGAGCAGTACTTC CASSLRQGHEQYF
. TRBJ1-1 . TRBV6-2/TRBV6-3 TGTGCCAGCAGTTCGGGACACTTGAACACTGAAGCTTTCTTT CASSSGHLNTEAFF
TRBD2 TRBJ2-7 few TRBV7-9 TGTGCCAGCAGCTTAAGCGGGGGGCTCGAGCAGTACTTC CASSLSGGLEQYF